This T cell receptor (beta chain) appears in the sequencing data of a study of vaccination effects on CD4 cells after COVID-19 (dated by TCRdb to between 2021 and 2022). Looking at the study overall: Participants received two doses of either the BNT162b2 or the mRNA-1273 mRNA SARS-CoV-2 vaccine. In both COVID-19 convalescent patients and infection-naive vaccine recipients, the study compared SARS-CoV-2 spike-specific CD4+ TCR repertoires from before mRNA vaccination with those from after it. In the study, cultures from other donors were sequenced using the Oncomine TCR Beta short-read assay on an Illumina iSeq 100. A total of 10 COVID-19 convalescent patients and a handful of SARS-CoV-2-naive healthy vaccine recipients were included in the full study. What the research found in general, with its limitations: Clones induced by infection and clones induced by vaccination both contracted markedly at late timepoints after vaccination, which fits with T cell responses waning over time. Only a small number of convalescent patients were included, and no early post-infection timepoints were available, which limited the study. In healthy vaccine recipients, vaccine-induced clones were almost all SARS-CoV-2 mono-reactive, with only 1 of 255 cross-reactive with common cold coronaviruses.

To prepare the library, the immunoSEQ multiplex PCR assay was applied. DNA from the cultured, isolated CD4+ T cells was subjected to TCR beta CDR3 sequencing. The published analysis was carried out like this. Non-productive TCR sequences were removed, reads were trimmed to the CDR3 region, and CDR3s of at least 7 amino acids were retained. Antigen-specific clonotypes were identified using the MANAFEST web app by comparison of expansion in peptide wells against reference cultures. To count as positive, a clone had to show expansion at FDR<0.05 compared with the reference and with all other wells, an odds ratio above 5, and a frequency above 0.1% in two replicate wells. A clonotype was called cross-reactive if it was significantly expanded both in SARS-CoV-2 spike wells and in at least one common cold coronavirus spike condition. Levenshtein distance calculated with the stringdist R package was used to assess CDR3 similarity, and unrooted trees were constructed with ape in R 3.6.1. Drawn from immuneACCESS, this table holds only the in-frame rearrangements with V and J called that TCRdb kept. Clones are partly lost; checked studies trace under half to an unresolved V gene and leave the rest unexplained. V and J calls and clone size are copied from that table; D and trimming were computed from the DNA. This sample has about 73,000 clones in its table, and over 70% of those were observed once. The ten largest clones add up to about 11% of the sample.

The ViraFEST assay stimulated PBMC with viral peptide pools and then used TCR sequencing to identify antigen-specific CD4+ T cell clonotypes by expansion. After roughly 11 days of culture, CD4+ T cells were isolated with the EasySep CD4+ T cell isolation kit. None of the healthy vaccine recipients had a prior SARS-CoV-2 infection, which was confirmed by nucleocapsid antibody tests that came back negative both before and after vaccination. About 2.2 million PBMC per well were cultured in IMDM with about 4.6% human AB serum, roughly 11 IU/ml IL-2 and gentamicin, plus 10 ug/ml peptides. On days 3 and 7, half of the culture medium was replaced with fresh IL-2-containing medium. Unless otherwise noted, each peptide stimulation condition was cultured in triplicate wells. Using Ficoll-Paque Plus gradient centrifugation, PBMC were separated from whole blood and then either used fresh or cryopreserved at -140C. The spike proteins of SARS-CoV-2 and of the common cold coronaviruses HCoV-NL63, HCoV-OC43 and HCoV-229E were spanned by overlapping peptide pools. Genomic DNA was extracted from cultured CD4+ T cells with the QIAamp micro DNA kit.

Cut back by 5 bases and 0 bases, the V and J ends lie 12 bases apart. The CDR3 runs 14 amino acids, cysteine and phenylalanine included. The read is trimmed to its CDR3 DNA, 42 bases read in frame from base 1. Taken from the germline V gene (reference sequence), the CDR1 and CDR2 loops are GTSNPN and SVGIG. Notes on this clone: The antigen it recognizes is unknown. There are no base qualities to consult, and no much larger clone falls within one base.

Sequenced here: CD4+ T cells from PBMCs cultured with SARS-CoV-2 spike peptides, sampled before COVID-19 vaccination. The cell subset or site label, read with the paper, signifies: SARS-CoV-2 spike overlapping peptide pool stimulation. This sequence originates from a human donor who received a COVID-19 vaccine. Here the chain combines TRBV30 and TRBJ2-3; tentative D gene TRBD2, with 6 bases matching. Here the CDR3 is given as CAWAVGGSTDTQYF. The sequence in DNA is TGTGCCTGGGCGGTGGGAGGTAGCACAGATACGCAGTATTTT.